This T cell receptor beta chain appears in the sequencing data of a study of T-cell reconstitution after alpha-beta-depleted transplantation in children. Study observations and caveats: For some patients, TCRbeta diversity was high at day 60 because of recipient T cells and thymic progenitors that survived. Alpha-beta T cells present about two months after transplant were reported to originate from several hundred expanded graft clones.

Of note for this clonotype: Its antigen is undetermined.

The authors prepared the TCRbeta library with unique molecular identifiers. TCRdb re-called the PCR reads with MiXCR, one entry per CDR3 protein. The top ten clones hold around 2% of a sample with hundreds of thousands of distinct CDR3 sequences, roughly 13% of them seen once. The V gene's germline CDR1 is PRHDT and CDR2 FYEKMQ (reference sequence). The V and J ends lost 5 bases and 9 bases respectively, with 14 bases between them. The CDR3 totals 13 residues. This clonotype was sampled from a male patient between 10 and 17 years old who had a stem cell transplant for acute myeloid leukemia, so the T cells may come from the graft donor. Sequencing used PBMCs, mostly from graft donor cells, obtained 360 days after TCRalphabeta/CD19-depleted stem cell transplant. The rearrangement links TRBV13 to TRBJ2-1; no clear D. DNA of the CDR3: TGTGCCAGCAGCCCACAAGGTTACGGTGAGCAGTTCTTC. It encodes CASSPQGYGEQFF.